The 17 T cell receptor beta chains reported below all come from one sample, sequenced in a study of blood T cells in healthy people across ages. Primers used in a second PCR of about 7 to 12 cycles were a sample-barcoded 5' primer and a J-beta primer mix. One entry per CDR3 protein results from TCRdb running MiXCR on the 5' RACE reads. This table has fewer than 700,000 distinct CDR3 sequences, approximately 40% appearing once. Material for sequencing was blood. The receptors were sampled from an elderly man in good health.

The chain joins TRBV20-1 to TRBJ2-1; D possibly uses TRBD1 or TRBD2 (5 bases each). Trimming took off 3 bases at V and 7 bases at J, with 22 bases between the two ends. Germline V CDR1 and CDR2: DFQATT, SNEGSKA (reference sequence). The CDR3 covers 16 residues. CDR3 DNA: TGCAGTGCTAGGTTGGTCCGGGGCCCAGGCGGGAATGAGCAGTTCTTC. Its protein product is CSARLVRGPGGNEQFF.

This clonotype was counted many times. This chain links TRBV27 with TRBJ1-4; D is ambiguous. The length of the CDR3 is 12 residues. Trimming shortened V by 5 bases and J by 14 bases, and 15 bases separated the two germline ends. Germline loops: CDR1 MNHEY, CDR2 SMNVEV (reference sequence). The CDR3 nucleotides read TGTGCCAGCAGTCCCCCCGCGGGGTCGCTGTTTTTT. Its protein product is CASSPPAGSLFF. The full variable domain, with the rest looked up from reference TRBV27 and TRBJ1-4, is EAQVTQNPRYLITVTGKKLTVTCSQNMNHEYMSWYRQDPGLGLRQIYYSMNVEVTDKGDVPEGYKVSRKEKRNFPLILESPSPNQTSLYFCASSPPAGSLFFGSGTQLSVL.

This clonotype appeared a few times. This chain uses TRBV7-2 with TRBJ2-5; TRBD2 aligns across 14 bases. The V gene end was trimmed by 5 bases and the J gene end by 1 base; junction bases not matched to a gene: 3. Per the germline V gene, CDR1 is SGHTA and CDR2 is FQGNSA. This CDR3 comprises 16 residues. The CDR3, as DNA: TGTGCCAGCAGCCACGGACTAGCGGGGGGCCAAGAGACCCAGTACTTC. Translating gives CASSHGLAGGQETQYF.

The chain links TRBV29-1 to TRBJ1-1; D gene unclear. Germline loops: CDR1 SQVTM, CDR2 ANQGSEA. There are 11 residues in the CDR3. V dropped 3 bases and J dropped 5 bases, with 7 bases sitting between them. The CDR3 bases are TGCAGCGTTGAGGACGGAACTGAAGCTTTCTTT. This translates into CSVEDGTEAFF.

This clonotype occurred once. The V gene is TRBV7-9, the J gene TRBJ2-2, with 11 nucleotides matching TRBD1. The CDR3 contains 16 residues. Germline lookup yields CDR1 SEHNR and CDR2 FQNEAQ (reference sequence). V lost 8 bases, J lost 7 bases, and 12 bases stayed unmatched. CDR3 amino acids: CASLPRTGGAGGELFF. DNA for the CDR3: TGTGCCAGCCTACCCCGGACAGGGGGCGCCGGCGGGGAGCTGTTTTTT.

This clonotype showed up many times. The rearrangement links TRBV4-1 to TRBJ2-2; D remains ambiguous. Looked up from germline, CDR1 is MGHRA and CDR2 is YSYEKL. The CDR3 is 15 amino acids. Trimming stripped 1 base from V and 3 bases from J, with 9 bases between. The CDR3 here is CASSQVRYYTGELFF. The CDR3 nucleotides are TGCGCCAGCAGCCAAGTACGCTATTACACCGGGGAGCTGTTTTTT.

The chain recombines TRBV3-1 with TRBJ2-5, with TRBD2 identical over 8 bases. The DNA end lines up better with TRBJ2-7; the J call may be wrong. Germline values: CDR1 LGHDT, CDR2 YNNKEL (reference sequence). CDR3 length equals 16 residues. In DNA, the CDR3 is TGTGCCAGCAGCCAATGGTGGAGCGGGAGACCCAACGAGCAGTACTTC. This gives the protein CASSQWWSGRPNEQYF.

This clonotype was recorded at least ten times. DNA for the CDR3: TGTGCCAGCAGGGAACCAGGAGGCGGCTACACCTTC. The encoded protein is CASREPGGGYTF. The chain links TRBV12-3 or TRBV12-4 to TRBJ1-2; the D is unclear. Trimming pared 6 bases from V and 8 bases from J, leaving 13 bases between. The CDR3 loop spans 12 amino acids.

The chain recombines TRBV20-1 with TRBJ2-2, with D maybe TRBD2 (6 bases). Germline CDR1 reads DFQATT; CDR2 reads SNEGSKA (reference sequence). V was pared by 5 bases and J by 0 bases, with 7 bases between. This CDR3 comprises 13 residues. The CDR3 nucleotides are TGCAGTGCTCGGGGGACGAACACCGGGGAGCTGTTTTTT. Its protein product is CSARGTNTGELFF.

This chain connects TRBV7-2 to TRBJ2-1; tentative D call: TRBD1 (6 bases). Germline assignment: CDR1 SGHTA and CDR2 FQGNSA. V was trimmed by 0 bases and J by 13 bases, leaving 25 bases between them. CDR3 length: 17 amino acids. The CDR3 loop is CASSLAGAGLAQETQFF. CDR3 in DNA: TGTGCCAGCAGCTTAGCGGGGGCAGGGCTTGCACAAGAGACCCAGTTCTTC.

The V and J genes are TRBV4-3 and TRBJ2-6, with a tentative D call TRBD1 (5 bases). V was shortened by 7 bases and J by 0 bases, with 16 bases between the two germline ends. Germline V gene data show CDR1 as LGHNA and CDR2 as YSLEER. The CDR3 covers 17 residues. DNA for the CDR3: TGCGCCAGCATCCAGGGTCGACGGATCTCTGGGGCCAACGTCCTGACTTTC. Its protein is CASIQGRRISGANVLTF.

This clonotype was seen only a few times. The gene calls are TRBV20-1 and TRBJ2-3; 10 positions match TRBD2. CDR3 length: 14 amino acids. Germline CDR1 DFQATT, CDR2 SNEGSKA (reference sequence). V lost 3 bases to trimming and J lost 6 bases; unmatched junction nucleotides: 6. CDR3 in DNA: TGCAGTGCTAGTAAGCGGGAGGGCCTGGATACGCAGTATTTT. This translates into CSASKREGLDTQYF.

The gene calls are TRBV20-1 and TRBJ1-5, with D unresolved. CDR1 is DFQATT, CDR2 SNEGSKA, per germline (reference sequence). V was cut by 5 bases and J by 6 bases, with 14 bases left in between. This CDR3 is built from 13 residues. Here the CDR3 DNA reads TGCAGTGCTCCCGGAACGCGGCTTCAGCCCCAGCATTTT. This sequence encodes CSAPGTRLQPQHF.

This clonotype was found a few times. The DNA for the CDR3 is TGTGCCAGCAGCTTAGCGGGACAGGAGATAAATTCACCCCTCCACTTT. Residues: CASSLAGQEINSPLHF. The chain has TRBV7-9 and TRBJ1-6, with 8 positions matching TRBD1. Losses at the gene ends were 0 bases for V and 7 bases for J; bases not matched to a gene: 5. There are 16 residues in the CDR3. CDR1 and CDR2 from the germline V gene are SEHNR and FQNEAQ (reference sequence). Complete variable domain (other parts from reference TRBV7-9 and TRBJ1-6): DTGVSQNPRHKITKRGQNVTFRCDPISEHNRLYWYRQTLGQGPEFLTYFQNEAQLEKSRLLSDRFSAERPKGSFSTLEIQRTEQGDSAMYLCASSLAGQEINSPLHFGNGTRLTVT.

The chain has TRBV11-1 and TRBJ2-1; D tentatively reads TRBD1 or TRBD2 (5 bases each). Germline V gene sequence: CDR1 SGHAT, CDR2 FQDESV (reference sequence). Deletions cut 4 bases from V and 7 bases from J, with 8 bases between. The CDR3 contains 12 residues. Here the CDR3 DNA reads TGTGCCAGCAGCTCAGAGGGGAATGAGCAGTTCTTC. Its protein is CASSSEGNEQFF.

This clonotype was detected a few times. The V gene is TRBV7-3, the J gene TRBJ2-3, with 7 bases fitting TRBD2. CDR3 length equals 17 residues. J was trimmed by 4 bases and V by 5 bases; bases with no gene match: 15. The germline gives CDR1 SGHTA, CDR2 FQGTGA. The CDR3 DNA is TGTGCCAGCAGCGCCCGCCCCCGCGGACTAGGCTCAGATACGCAGTATTTT. This encodes CASSARPRGLGSDTQYF.

The chain employs TRBV7-3 and TRBJ2-6, with a possible D match to TRBD1 (6 bases). Trimming stripped 2 bases from V and 4 bases from J, with 18 bases between. Germline V gene data show CDR1 as SGHTA and CDR2 as FQGTGA. The CDR3 consists of 18 residues. In DNA, the CDR3 is TGTGCCAGCAGCTTACGGCCAGGGGACCCCTTGGGGGCCAACGTCCTGACTTTC. As protein: CASSLRPGDPLGANVLTF.